The 22 T cell receptor beta chains below all came from one sample that was sequenced in a study of T cells after yellow fever vaccination (dated by TCRdb to the late 2010s). This specimen's treatment or condition label, per the study, means: live attenuated yellow fever vaccine strain. The library was produced with 5' RACE. Sequencing was performed on an Illumina NovaSeq 6000. In TCRdb, the public reads were trimmed at Q25 with fastp and aligned with MiXCR, with productive beta chains retained. Merged by CDR3 protein, the rows form single entries marked with the most common genes and DNA. This sample lists over 300,000 distinct CDR3 sequences; approximately 4% were detected once. The ten largest clones add up to just under 25% of the sample. This specimen consisted of PBMCs, obtained 5 days after the yellow fever booster vaccination. The source of these receptors is a man in his late teens or twenties who received the YFV17D yellow fever vaccine.

This clonotype was observed at least ten times. This rearrangement joins TRBV20-1 to TRBJ2-2; perhaps TRBD2 as D (5 bases). Trimming stripped 7 bases from V and 4 bases from J, with 10 bases between. CDR3 length equals 12 residues. Germline loops: CDR1 DFQATT, CDR2 SNEGSKA (reference sequence). The CDR3 DNA follows: TGCAGTGTCGCTAGCCCCACCGGGGAGCTGTTTTTT. It is translated as CSVASPTGELFF.

The chain couples TRBV6-2 or TRBV6-3 to TRBJ1-1; 8 bases line up with TRBD1. CDR1 is MNHEY and CDR2 is SVGEGT in the germline V gene. Trimming removed 0 bases from V and 5 bases from J; junction bases left unmatched: 5. The CDR3 spans 15 residues. This chain's CDR3 is CASSYSDRGKTEAFF. For the CDR3, the DNA is TGTGCCAGCAGTTACTCCGACAGGGGTAAAACTGAAGCTTTCTTT.

This clonotype was observed a handful of times. The V gene is TRBV3-2, the J gene TRBJ2-7. TRBV3-2 is tagged as a pseudogene. The CDR3 runs 13 residues. Here the CDR3 reads CASSQDEENEQYV. Here the CDR3 DNA reads TGTGCCAGCAGCCAAGATGAGGAGAACGAGCAGTACGTC.

This clonotype was detected ten times or more. The gene calls are TRBV25-1 and TRBJ2-1; tentatively, D is TRBD1 (7 bases). CDR3 length: 14 amino acids. The V end was cut by 3 bases, the J end by 8 bases, with 14 bases between. From germline, CDR1 is MGHDK and CDR2 SYGVNS. The CDR3 DNA is TGTGCCAGCAGTGACCAAGGAGGGGGCGATGAGCAGTTCTTC. Protein product: CASSDQGGGDEQFF. The full variable domain, in which reference TRBV25-1 and TRBJ2-1 provide the parts outside the CDR3, is EADIYQTPRYLVIGTGKKITLECSQTMGHDKMYWYQQDPGMELHLIHYSYGVNSTEKGDLSSESTVSRIRTEHFPLTLESARPSHTSQYLCASSDQGGGDEQFFGPGTRLTVL.

This clonotype showed up many times. This sequence joins TRBV20-1 and TRBJ2-5; 7 bases fit TRBD2. This CDR3 region has 13 residues. With 6 bases clipped from V and 1 base from J, the junction kept 5 bases outside the gene matches. The germline gives CDR1 DFQATT, CDR2 SNEGSKA (reference sequence). CDR3 sequence reads: CSAGTTSQETQYF. The CDR3 DNA follows: TGCAGTGCCGGGACTACCTCCCAAGAGACCCAGTACTTC.

The table lists this clonotype with a few counts. J is TRBJ1-5 and V is TRBV4-1; 7 nucleotides line up with TRBD1. V lost 0 bases, J lost 4 bases, and 9 bases stayed unmatched. Germline CDR1 reads MGHRA; CDR2 reads YSYEKL. The CDR3 runs to 17 residues. CDR3 region: CASSQEERAGGNQPQHF. In DNA, the CDR3 is TGCGCCAGCAGCCAAGAAGAAAGGGCAGGGGGGAATCAGCCCCAGCATTTT.

The J gene is TRBJ2-3, the V gene TRBV2, with D maybe TRBD2 (6 bases). This CDR3 contains 11 residues. Germline V gene sequence: CDR1 SNHLY, CDR2 FYNNEI. V was cut by 11 bases and J by 5 bases, with 11 bases left in between. Written as DNA, the CDR3 is TGTGCCGACGGGGGTAAAGATACGCAGTATTTT. Translating it yields CADGGKDTQYF.

The table lists this clonotype with a few counts. The chain uses TRBV6-1 and TRBJ1-1, with 7 bases aligning to TRBD1. This CDR3 has 13 amino acids. V lost 10 bases to trimming and J lost 1 base; unmatched junction nucleotides: 6. Germline V gives CDR1 MNHNS, CDR2 SASEGT. This CDR3 is CATRQGWNTEAFF. The DNA for the CDR3 is TGTGCCACCAGACAGGGTTGGAACACTGAAGCTTTCTTT.

By sample fraction, this clonotype is medium-sized (0.01 to 0.1%). V gene TRBV24-1 combines with J gene TRBJ2-5, with TRBD2 as a possible D gene (6 bases). Germline CDR1 reads KGHDR; CDR2 reads SFDVKD. CDR3 length: 14 residues. V was pared by 7 bases and J by 3 bases, with 14 bases between. The DNA of the CDR3 is TGTGCCACCAGCGGATGGGGGGAGGAAGAGACCCAGTACTTC. Protein product: CATSGWGEEETQYF.

The rearrangement joins TRBV29-1 to TRBJ2-7; no definite D call. CDR1 is SQVTM and CDR2 is ANQGSEA in the germline V gene. This CDR3 contains 12 residues. Trimming shortened V by 4 bases and J by 2 bases, and 9 bases separated the two germline ends. The CDR3 region is CSVVTGAYEQYV. CDR3 bases: TGCAGCGTTGTAACCGGTGCCTACGAGCAGTACGTC.

This chain joins TRBV24-1 and TRBJ1-1; 9 nucleotides match TRBD1. V lost 3 bases to trimming and J lost 8 bases; unmatched junction nucleotides: 9. CDR1 is KGHDR, CDR2 SFDVKD, per germline. This CDR3 has 15 amino acids. CDR3 coding DNA: TGTGCCACCAGTGATACCGGGACAGGGCCTACCGAAGCTTTCTTT. This translates into CATSDTGTGPTEAFF.

This chain connects TRBV2 to TRBJ2-6; D not resolved. CDR3 length: 15 amino acids. Germline V lookup: CDR1 SNHLY, CDR2 FYNNEI. The V and J ends lost 7 bases and 3 bases respectively, with 13 bases between them. The CDR3 spells CASTLSWSGANVLTF. The DNA for the CDR3 is TGTGCCAGCACTCTCTCCTGGAGTGGGGCCAACGTCCTGACTTTC.

This clonotype was seen repeatedly, ten times or more. The rearrangement links TRBV29-1 to TRBJ1-1; D not certain. The CDR3 spans 12 residues. Germline CDR1 reads SQVTM; CDR2 reads ANQGSEA. V lost 3 bases and J lost 4, with 9 bases in between. The CDR3 sequence is CSVDYGSTEAFF. CDR3 DNA sequence: TGCAGCGTTGACTACGGGAGCACTGAAGCTTTCTTT.

This clonotype was seen repeatedly, ten times or more. The CDR3 DNA sequence: TGCAGTGCTAAGGACAGGGTGAACACTGAAGCTTTCTTT. Protein product: CSAKDRVNTEAFF. The chain employs TRBV20-1 and TRBJ1-1; 8 nucleotides agree with TRBD1. J gave up 0 bases and V 4 bases, and 1 base lay outside the gene matches. There are 13 residues in the CDR3. The germline V gene has CDR1 DFQATT and CDR2 SNEGSKA (reference sequence).

The V call is TRBV6-5, the J call TRBJ1-5; the match to TRBD1 covers 10 bases. Germline values: CDR1 MNHEY, CDR2 SVGAGI. This CDR3 region has 18 residues. V shed 5 bases, J shed 4 bases, and the junction held 14 bases outside the gene matches. The CDR3 coding sequence is TGTGCCAGCAGTAAACGACGCATCATGGACAGGGGGAATCAGCCCCAGCATTTT. Translating gives CASSKRRIMDRGNQPQHF.

This clonotype was observed a handful of times. The rearrangement joins TRBV12-3 or TRBV12-4 to TRBJ2-6; 7 bases match TRBD2. The CDR3 has 15 residues. Germline trimming cut 7 bases from V and 1 base from J; bases unmatched to any gene: 4. CDR3 DNA: TGTGCCAGCACCTGGGGGGGATCTGGGGCCAACGTCCTGACTTTC. It yields the protein CASTWGGSGANVLTF.

Only a few counts were recorded for this clonotype. The chain uses TRBV29-1 and TRBJ2-1, with TRBD2 matching 8 bases. The germline V gene encodes CDR1 SQVTM and CDR2 ANQGSEA. The V segment lost 7 bases and the J segment 3 bases; nucleotides outside the gene matches: 8. The CDR3 spans 14 residues. The CDR3 region has the DNA TGCAGCGCCATGCGGGGGGCCAACTACAATGAGCAGTTCTTC. This gives the protein CSAMRGANYNEQFF.

This clonotype has at least ten counts. The CDR3 DNA sequence: TGTGCCAGCAGCCAAGTCCCGGAGGGGGCTTTCTTT. It yields the protein CASSQVPEGAFF. The chain combines TRBV3-1 with TRBJ1-1; TRBD1 might be the D (5 bases). CDR1 and CDR2 from the germline V gene are LGHDT and YNNKEL (reference sequence). The ends were cut back, 1 base at V and 11 bases at J, with 11 bases in the middle. The CDR3 is made up of 12 amino acids.

The chain is built from TRBV4-1 and TRBJ1-1, with D perhaps matching TRBD1 (5 bases). V was cut by 3 bases and J by 5 bases, with 10 bases left in between. CDR1 is MGHRA, CDR2 YSYEKL, per germline. There are 13 residues in the CDR3. CDR3 DNA sequence: TGCGCCAGCAGCCAGGACACTACTACTGAAGCTTTCTTT. Its protein product is CASSQDTTTEAFF.

The rearrangement joins TRBV5-1 to TRBJ2-5; 13 positions match TRBD2. V shed 4 bases, J shed 0 bases, and the junction held 6 bases outside the gene matches. In germline, CDR1 is SGHRS, CDR2 YFSETQ. This CDR3 has 17 residues. The CDR3 protein is CASSLGTSGVYQETQYF. The CDR3 DNA sequence: TGCGCCAGCAGCCTTGGGACTAGCGGGGTTTACCAAGAGACCCAGTACTTC.

This clonotype was recorded at least ten times. This chain joins TRBV10-3 and TRBJ2-7; possibly TRBD2 for D (6 bases). Between the trimmed V and J ends, which lost 2 bases and 0 bases, there was a span of 11 bases. This CDR3 is 15 amino acids long. Germline CDR1 is ENHRY and CDR2 is SYGVKD. The CDR3 is CAISERAGSSYEQYV. CDR3 sequence (DNA): TGTGCCATCAGTGAGCGGGCGGGAAGCTCCTACGAGCAGTACGTC.

This clonotype was recorded at least ten times. The V and J genes are TRBV24-1 and TRBJ1-2, with D hard to call. CDR1 is KGHDR and CDR2 is SFDVKD in the germline V gene. CDR3 size: 12 residues. V lost 3 bases, J lost 7 bases, and 8 bases lay in between. The CDR3 spells CATSDRTSGYTF. CDR3 coding DNA: TGTGCCACCAGTGATCGGACGTCTGGCTACACCTTC.